This T cell receptor beta chain was captured in a study of cytomegalovirus exposure and HLA in healthy donors. Unmatched junction bases numbered 4, after V lost 6 bases and J lost 5 bases. The CDR3 contains 14 residues. Germline CDR1 is MNHEY and CDR2 is SVGAGI. The study ran its PCR with 60 Vbeta and 13 Jbeta primers. Sequencing used immunoSEQ multiplex PCR; TCRdb keeps in-frame clones, though not all of them. In the table there are 90,000 to 130,000 clones, about 79% of which are singletons. This clone has only one observation. The chain employs TRBV6-5 and TRBJ2-4, with TRBD1 matching over 10 bases. This clonotype was sampled from a woman under 30 in good health and CMV-seropositive. Sequences were obtained from PBMCs. This chain's CDR3 is CASRRQGAENIQYF. The CDR3 DNA reads TGTGCCAGCAGGCGACAGGGGGCGGAAAACATTCAGTACTTC.